This TCR beta chain came from a study of T cells in Graves' hyperthyroidism and ophthalmopathy. An absence of ophthalmopathy progression within 18 months meant stable Graves' hyperthyroidism. The diagnoses drew upon clinical symptoms, serum thyroxine and TRAb, thyroid ultrasound and orbital computed tomography. This clonotype showed up many times. Its antigen is unidentified. V lost 1 base and J lost 8, with 14 bases in between. CDR1 is SGHDN, CDR2 FVKESK, per germline. The CDR3 is made up of 15 amino acids. The study's findings and limits: Within blood appeared most thyroid clonotypes that had expanded above 0.001.

The CDR3 regions of TCR beta were amplified from RNA transcripts. During a first-round RT-PCR of the TCR CDR3, the HTBI primer set was used. One entry per CDR3 protein, called by TCRdb with MiXCR from the multiplex PCR reads. The sample shows 45,000 to 55,000 distinct CDR3 sequences, 45% to 65% of them seen only once. This TCR was sampled from a man aged 18 to 29 with Graves' hyperthyroidism. Material for sequencing was peripheral blood or thyroid tissue (not recorded which). This chain uses TRBV14 with TRBJ1-4, with no clear D. CDR3 DNA: TGTGCCAGCAGCCAAGGACGTGGTTTAGGGGAAAAACTGTTTTTT. It codes for CASSQGRGLGEKLFF.